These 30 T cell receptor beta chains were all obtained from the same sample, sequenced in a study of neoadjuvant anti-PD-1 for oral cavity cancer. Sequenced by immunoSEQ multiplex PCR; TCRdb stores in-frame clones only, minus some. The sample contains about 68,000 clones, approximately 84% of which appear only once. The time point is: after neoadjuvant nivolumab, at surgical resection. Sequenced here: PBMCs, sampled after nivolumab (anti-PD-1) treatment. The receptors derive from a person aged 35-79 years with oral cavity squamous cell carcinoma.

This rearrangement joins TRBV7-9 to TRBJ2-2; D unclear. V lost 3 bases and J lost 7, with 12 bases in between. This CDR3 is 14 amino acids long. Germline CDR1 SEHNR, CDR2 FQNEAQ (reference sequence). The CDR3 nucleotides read TGTGCCAGCAGCTTCATACATCCGGGCGGGGAGCTGTTTTTT. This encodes CASSFIHPGGELFF.

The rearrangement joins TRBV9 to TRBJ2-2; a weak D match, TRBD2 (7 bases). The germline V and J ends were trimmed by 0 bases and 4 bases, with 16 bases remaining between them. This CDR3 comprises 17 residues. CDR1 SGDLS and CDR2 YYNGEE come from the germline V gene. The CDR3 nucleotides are TGTGCCAGCAGCGTAGGCTTGGGGAGGGGGACCACCGGGGAGCTGTTTTTT. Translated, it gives CASSVGLGRGTTGELFF.

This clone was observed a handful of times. CDR3 nucleotide sequence: TGTGCCAGCAGCCCTCAGCCAGGACCTGGCTACACCTTC. The encoded protein is CASSPQPGPGYTF. The chain combines TRBV7-9 with TRBJ1-2; no clear D. The germline gives CDR1 SEHNR, CDR2 FQNEAQ (reference sequence). CDR3 size: 13 residues. V was clipped by 5 bases and J by 7 bases, with 14 bases between them.

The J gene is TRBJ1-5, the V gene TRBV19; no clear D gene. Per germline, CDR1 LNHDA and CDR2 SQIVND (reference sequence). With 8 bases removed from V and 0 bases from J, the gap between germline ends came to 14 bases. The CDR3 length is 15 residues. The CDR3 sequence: CASSASRDSNQPQHF. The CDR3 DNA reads TGTGCCAGTTCCGCCTCAAGGGATAGCAATCAGCCCCAGCATTTT. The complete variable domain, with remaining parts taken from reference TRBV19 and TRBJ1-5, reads DGGITQSPKYLFRKEGQNVTLSCEQNLNHDAMYWYRQDPGQGLRLIYYSQIVNDFQKGDIAEGYSVSREKKESFPLTVTSAQKNPTAFYLCASSASRDSNQPQHFGDGTRLSIL.

The CDR3 here is CASSRGQGPYEAFF. CDR3 DNA sequence: TGTGCCAGCAGCCGGGGACAGGGGCCCTATGAAGCTTTCTTT. The chain is built from TRBV25-1 and TRBJ1-1; TRBD1 matches at 10 bases. Germline CDR1 MGHDK, CDR2 SYGVNS. V lost 6 bases and J lost 7; bases outside the gene matches: 8. The CDR3 totals 14 residues.

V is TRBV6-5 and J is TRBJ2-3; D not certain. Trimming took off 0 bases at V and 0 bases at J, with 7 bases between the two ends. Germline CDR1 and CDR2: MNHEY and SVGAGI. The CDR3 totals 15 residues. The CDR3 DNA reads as TGTGCCAGCAGTTACTCGAGTGCTAGCACAGATACGCAGTATTTT. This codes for CASSYSSASTDTQYF.

CDR3 in amino acids: CASSGFGSGWQEQYF. The DNA of the CDR3 is TGTGCCAGCAGTGGCTTCGGTAGCGGATGGCAGGAGCAGTACTTC. The J gene is TRBJ2-7, the V gene TRBV2; possibly TRBD2 for D (6 bases). From germline, CDR1 is SNHLY and CDR2 FYNNEI. V lost 4 bases to trimming and J lost 7 bases, with 20 bases between them. This CDR3 contains 15 residues.

CDR3 residues: CASSLITGDTQYF. CDR3 nucleotides: TGCGCCAGCAGCTTGATCACCGGAGATACGCAGTATTTT. The chain combines TRBV5-1 with TRBJ2-3; unclear D gene. The ends were cut back, 1 base at V and 5 bases at J, with 8 bases in the middle. Germline CDR1 SGHRS, CDR2 YFSETQ. The CDR3 length is 13 residues.

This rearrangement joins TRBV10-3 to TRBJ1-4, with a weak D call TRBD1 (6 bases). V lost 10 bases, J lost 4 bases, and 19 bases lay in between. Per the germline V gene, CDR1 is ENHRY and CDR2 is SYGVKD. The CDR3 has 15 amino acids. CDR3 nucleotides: TGTGCCACCGCGGGGGCTGAGGCCGGTAATGAAAAACTGTTTTTT. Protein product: CATAGAEAGNEKLFF.

The CDR3 bases are TGTGCCAGCAGTTACGGAGCGGACCAGTACTTC. Residues: CASSYGADQYF. The chain couples TRBV6-5 to TRBJ2-5; D is perhaps TRBD2 (5 bases). Germline CDR1 MNHEY, CDR2 SVGAGI. The V end was cut by 2 bases, the J end by 10 bases, with 8 bases between. The CDR3 is 11 amino acids.

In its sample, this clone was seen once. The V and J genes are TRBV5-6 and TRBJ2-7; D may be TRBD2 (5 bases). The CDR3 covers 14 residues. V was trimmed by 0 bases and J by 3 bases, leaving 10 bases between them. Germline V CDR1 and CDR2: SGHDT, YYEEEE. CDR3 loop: CASSLAHGIYEQYF. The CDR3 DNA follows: TGTGCCAGCAGCTTGGCGCACGGGATCTACGAGCAGTACTTC.

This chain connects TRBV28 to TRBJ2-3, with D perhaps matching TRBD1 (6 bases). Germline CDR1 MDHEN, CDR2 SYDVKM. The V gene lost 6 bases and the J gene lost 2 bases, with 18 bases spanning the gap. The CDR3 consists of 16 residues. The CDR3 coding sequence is TGTGCCAGCAGCTTGTACAGGGCCCAATACACAGATACGCAGTATTTT. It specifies CASSLYRAQYTDTQYF.

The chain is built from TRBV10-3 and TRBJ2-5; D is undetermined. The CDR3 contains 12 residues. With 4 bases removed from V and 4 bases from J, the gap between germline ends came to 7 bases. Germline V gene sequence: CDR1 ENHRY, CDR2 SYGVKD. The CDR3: CAISAPSETQYF. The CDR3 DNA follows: TGTGCCATCAGTGCTCCGTCAGAGACCCAGTACTTC.

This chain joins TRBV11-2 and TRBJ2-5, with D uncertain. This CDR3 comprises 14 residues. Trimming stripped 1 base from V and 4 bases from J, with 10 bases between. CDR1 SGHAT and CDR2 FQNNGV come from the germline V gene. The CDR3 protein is CASSLGGKGETQYF. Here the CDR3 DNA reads TGTGCCAGCAGCTTAGGGGGTAAAGGAGAGACCCAGTACTTC.

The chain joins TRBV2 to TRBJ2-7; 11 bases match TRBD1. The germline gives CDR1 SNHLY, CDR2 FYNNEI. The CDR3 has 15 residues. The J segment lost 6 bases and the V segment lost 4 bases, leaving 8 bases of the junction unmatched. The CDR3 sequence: CASSVLGQGAGEQYF. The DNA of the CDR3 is TGTGCCAGCAGTGTCCTCGGACAGGGGGCCGGCGAGCAGTACTTC.

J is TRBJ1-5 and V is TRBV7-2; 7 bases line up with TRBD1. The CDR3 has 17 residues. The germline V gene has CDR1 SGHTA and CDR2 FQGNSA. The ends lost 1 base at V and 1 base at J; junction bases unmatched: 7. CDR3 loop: CASSLVGAGGSNQPQHF. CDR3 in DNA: TGTGCCAGCAGCTTAGTGGGGGCAGGGGGAAGCAATCAGCCCCAGCATTTT.

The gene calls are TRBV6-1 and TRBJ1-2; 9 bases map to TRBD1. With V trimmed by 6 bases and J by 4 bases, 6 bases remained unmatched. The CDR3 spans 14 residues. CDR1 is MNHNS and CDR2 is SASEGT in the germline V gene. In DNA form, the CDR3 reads TGTGCCAGCAGGGGACAGGGATTACCCTATGGCTACACCTTC. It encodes CASRGQGLPYGYTF.

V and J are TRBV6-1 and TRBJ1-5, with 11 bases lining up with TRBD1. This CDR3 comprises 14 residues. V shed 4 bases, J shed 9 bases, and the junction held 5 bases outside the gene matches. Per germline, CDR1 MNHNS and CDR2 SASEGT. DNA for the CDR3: TGTGCCAGCAGTGCTGGACAGGGGGCTTGGCCCCAGCATTTT. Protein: CASSAGQGAWPQHF.

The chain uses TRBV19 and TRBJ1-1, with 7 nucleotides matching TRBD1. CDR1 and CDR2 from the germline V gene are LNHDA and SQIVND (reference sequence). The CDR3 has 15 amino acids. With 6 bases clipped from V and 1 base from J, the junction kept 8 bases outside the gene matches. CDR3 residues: CASSRTGNENTEAFF. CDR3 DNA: TGTGCCAGTAGCCGGACAGGCAATGAGAACACTGAAGCTTTCTTT.

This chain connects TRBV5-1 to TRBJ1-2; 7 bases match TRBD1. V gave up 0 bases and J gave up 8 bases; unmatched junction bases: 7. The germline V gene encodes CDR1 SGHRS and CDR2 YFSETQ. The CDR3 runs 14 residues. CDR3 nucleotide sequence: TGCGCCAGCAGCTTGGAGGTCAGGGGGTCCGGCTACACCTTC. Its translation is CASSLEVRGSGYTF.

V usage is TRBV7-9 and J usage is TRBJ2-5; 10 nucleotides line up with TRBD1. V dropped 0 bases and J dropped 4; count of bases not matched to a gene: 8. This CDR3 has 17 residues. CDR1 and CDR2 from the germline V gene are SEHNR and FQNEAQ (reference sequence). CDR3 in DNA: TGTGCCAGCAGCTTAGCGAGGGGACAGGGGAAGGGAGAGACCCAGTACTTC. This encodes CASSLARGQGKGETQYF.

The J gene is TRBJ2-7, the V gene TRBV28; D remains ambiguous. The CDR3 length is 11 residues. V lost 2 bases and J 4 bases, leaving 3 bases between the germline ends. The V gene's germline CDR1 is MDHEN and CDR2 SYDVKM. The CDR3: CASSLKYEQYF. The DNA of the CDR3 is TGTGCCAGCAGTTTAAAGTACGAGCAGTACTTC.

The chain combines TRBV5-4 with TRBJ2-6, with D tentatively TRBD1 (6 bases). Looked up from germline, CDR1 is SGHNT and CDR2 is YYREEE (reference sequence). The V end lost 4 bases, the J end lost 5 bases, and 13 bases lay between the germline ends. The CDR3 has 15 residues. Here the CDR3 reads CASSPRGDWANVLTF. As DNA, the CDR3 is TGTGCCAGCAGCCCCAGGGGCGATTGGGCCAACGTCCTGACTTTC.

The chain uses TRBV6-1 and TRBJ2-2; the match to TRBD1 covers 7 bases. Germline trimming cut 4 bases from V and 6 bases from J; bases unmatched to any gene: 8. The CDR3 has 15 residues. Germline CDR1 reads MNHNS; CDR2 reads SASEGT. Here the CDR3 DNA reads TGTGCCAGCAGTGTATCCAGGGGGACGGCCGGGGAGCTGTTTTTT. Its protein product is CASSVSRGTAGELFF.

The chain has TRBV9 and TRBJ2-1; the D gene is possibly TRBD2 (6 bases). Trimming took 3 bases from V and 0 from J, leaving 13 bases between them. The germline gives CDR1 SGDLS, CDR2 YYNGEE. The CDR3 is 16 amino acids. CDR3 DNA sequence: TGTGCCAGCAGCGCCCTAGCGCGAGGCTCCTACAATGAGCAGTTCTTC. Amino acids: CASSALARGSYNEQFF.

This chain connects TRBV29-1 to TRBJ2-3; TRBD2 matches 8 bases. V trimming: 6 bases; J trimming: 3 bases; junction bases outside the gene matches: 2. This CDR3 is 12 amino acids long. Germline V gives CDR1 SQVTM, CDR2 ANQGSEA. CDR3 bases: TGCAGCGTATTAGCGGGGACAGATACGCAGTATTTT. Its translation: CSVLAGTDTQYF.

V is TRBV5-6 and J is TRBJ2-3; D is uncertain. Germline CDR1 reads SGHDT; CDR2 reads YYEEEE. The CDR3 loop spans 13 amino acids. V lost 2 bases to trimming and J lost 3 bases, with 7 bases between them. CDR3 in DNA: TGTGCCAGCAGCTTTTCCGGAACAGATACGCAGTATTTT. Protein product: CASSFSGTDTQYF.

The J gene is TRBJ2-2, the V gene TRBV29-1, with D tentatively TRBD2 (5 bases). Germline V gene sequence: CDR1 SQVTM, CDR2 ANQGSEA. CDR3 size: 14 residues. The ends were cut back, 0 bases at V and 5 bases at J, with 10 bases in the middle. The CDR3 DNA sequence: TGCAGCGTTGAAGATCCCCCGGGGACCGGGGAGCTGTTTTTT. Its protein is CSVEDPPGTGELFF.

The CDR3 spells CASSQDVENSDTQYF. DNA of the CDR3: TGTGCCAGCAGCCAAGACGTTGAGAATTCGGATACGCAGTATTTT. V usage is TRBV4-2 and J usage is TRBJ2-3; D uncertain. The CDR3 sequence is 15 residues long. V lost 0 bases and J lost 6, with 13 bases in between. The germline V gene encodes CDR1 LGHNA and CDR2 YNFKEQ.

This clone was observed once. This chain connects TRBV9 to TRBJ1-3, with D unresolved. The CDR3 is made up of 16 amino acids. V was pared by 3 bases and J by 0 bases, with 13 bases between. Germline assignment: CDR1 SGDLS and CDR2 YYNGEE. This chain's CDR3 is CASSAPSGDSGNTIYF. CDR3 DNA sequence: TGTGCCAGCAGCGCTCCATCGGGAGACTCTGGAAACACCATATATTTT.